The 10 T cell receptor beta chains in this list originate from one sample, sequenced in a study of blood T cell repertoires in COVID-19. Using immunoSEQ multiplex PCR, the repertoire was profiled, and TCRdb retains in-frame clones only, with some absent. The sample shows fewer than 250,000 clones, roughly 90% of them seen only once. The specimen was peripheral blood. Every receptor here comes from a middle-aged woman with acute or convalescent COVID-19.

V is TRBV4-1 and J is TRBJ1-2, with TRBD1 matching over 7 bases. Per germline, CDR1 MGHRA and CDR2 YSYEKL. The V and J ends lost 0 bases and 6 bases, in that order; junction bases with no gene match: 4. The CDR3 length is 14 residues. DNA of the CDR3: TGCGCCAGCAGCCAAGAAGCAGGGGGAAATGGCTACACCTTC. Its translation is CASSQEAGGNGYTF.

The chain combines TRBV7-8 with TRBJ2-6; D remains unclear. The CDR3 has 15 amino acids. From germline, CDR1 is SGHVS and CDR2 FQNEAQ. Trimming cost V 5 bases and J 4 bases, with 12 bases left between them. The CDR3 nucleotides read TGTGCCAGCAGCCTCCAGGCACCCGGGGCCAACGTCCTGACTTTC. This translates into CASSLQAPGANVLTF.

This chain links TRBV3-1 (or the pseudogene TRBV3-2) with TRBJ1-4, with 9 bases that match TRBD1. The CDR3 spans 14 residues. V shed 2 bases, J shed 8 bases, and the junction held 3 bases outside the gene matches. Germline loops: CDR1 LGHDT, CDR2 YNNKEL (reference sequence). CDR3 in DNA: TGTGCCAGCAGCCAAAACAGGGGGCGGGAAAAACTGTTTTTT. This translates into CASSQNRGREKLFF.

The chain has TRBV30 and TRBJ1-1; tentative D call: TRBD1 (5 bases). Germline V gene sequence: CDR1 GTSNPN, CDR2 SVGIG (reference sequence). V lost 4 bases and J lost 5, with 11 bases in between. This CDR3 spans 12 amino acids. This CDR3 reads CAWTGRGTEAFF. Written as DNA, the CDR3 is TGTGCCTGGACCGGGCGGGGGACTGAAGCTTTCTTT.

This clone has just a few counts. This chain uses TRBV4-2 with TRBJ1-5; 9 bases agree with TRBD1. The V and J ends lost 3 bases and 7 bases, in that order; junction bases with no gene match: 7. The CDR3 has 15 amino acids. In germline, CDR1 is LGHNA, CDR2 YNFKEQ. As DNA, the CDR3 is TGTGCCAGCAGCCAGGACGGGACAGGGTCCCAGCCCCAGCATTTT. Protein product: CASSQDGTGSQPQHF.

The chain couples TRBV6-5 to TRBJ2-3, with D possibly TRBD2 on 6 matching bases. Deletions cut 6 bases from V and 2 bases from J, with 9 bases between. This CDR3 contains 13 residues. Germline V lookup: CDR1 MNHEY, CDR2 SVGAGI. The CDR3 reads CASSRGITDTQYF. Written as DNA, the CDR3 is TGTGCCAGCAGCCGGGGGATCACAGATACGCAGTATTTT.

This clone has a handful of counts. V is TRBV5-8 and J is TRBJ2-2; possible D gene TRBD1, 6 bases. In germline, CDR1 is SGHTS, CDR2 YDEGEE. This CDR3 spans 15 amino acids. Trimming removed 2 bases at V and 0 bases at J, with 8 bases between. CDR3 sequence (DNA): TGTGCCAGCAGCTTCGGGACAACGAACACCGGGGAGCTGTTTTTT. Translated, it gives CASSFGTTNTGELFF. Filled out from reference TRBV5-8 and TRBJ2-2, the complete variable domain reads EAGVTQSPTHLIKTRGQQATLRCSPISGHTSVYWYQQALGLGLQFLLWYDEGEERNRGNFPPRFSGRQFPNYSSELNVNALELEDSALYLCASSFGTTNTGELFFGEGSRLTVL.

This chain connects TRBV5-1 to TRBJ2-3; tentatively, D is TRBD2 (6 bases). V was clipped by 4 bases and J by 2 bases, with 17 bases between them. This CDR3 has 16 residues. Germline V gene sequence: CDR1 SGHRS, CDR2 YFSETQ. Here the CDR3 reads CASSPGVRASTDTQYF. CDR3 DNA: TGCGCCAGCAGCCCGGGGGTAAGGGCTTCCACAGATACGCAGTATTTT.

This clone was found once. This sequence joins TRBV2 and TRBJ2-5, with D possibly matching TRBD2 (6 bases). The V gene lost 8 bases and the J gene lost 9 bases, with 19 bases spanning the gap. The CDR3 has 13 amino acids. Germline lookup yields CDR1 SNHLY and CDR2 FYNNEI. CDR3 DNA sequence: TGTGCCAGCTTGCGGGAAGGGTTTGGAGCCCAGTACTTC. It yields the protein CASLREGFGAQYF.

This chain joins TRBV6-5 and TRBJ1-6; TRBD1 agrees at 11 bases. Germline CDR1 MNHEY, CDR2 SVGAGI. This CDR3 contains 14 residues. Trimming removed 6 bases from V and 6 bases from J; junction bases left unmatched: 1. The CDR3 sequence is CASRGTGGNSPLHF. CDR3 DNA: TGTGCCAGCAGGGGGACAGGGGGTAATTCACCCCTCCACTTT.